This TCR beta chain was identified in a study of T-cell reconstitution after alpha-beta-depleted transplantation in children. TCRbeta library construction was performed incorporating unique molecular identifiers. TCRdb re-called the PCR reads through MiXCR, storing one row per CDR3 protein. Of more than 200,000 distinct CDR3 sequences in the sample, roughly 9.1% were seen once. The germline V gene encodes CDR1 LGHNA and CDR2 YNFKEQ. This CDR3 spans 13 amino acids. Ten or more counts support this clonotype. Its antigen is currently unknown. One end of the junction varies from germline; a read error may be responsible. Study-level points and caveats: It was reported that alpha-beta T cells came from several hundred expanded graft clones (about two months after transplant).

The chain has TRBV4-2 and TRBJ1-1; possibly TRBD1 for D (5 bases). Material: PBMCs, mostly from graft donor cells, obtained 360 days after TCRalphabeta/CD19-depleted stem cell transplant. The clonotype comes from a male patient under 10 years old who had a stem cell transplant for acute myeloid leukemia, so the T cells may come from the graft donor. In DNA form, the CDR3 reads TGCGCCAGCAGCCAAGACAGAGACACTGAAGCTTTCTTT. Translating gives CASSQDRDTEAFF.